Each of the 8 T cell receptor beta chains below was sequenced from the same sample in a study of T cell repertoires in cytomegalovirus infection (dated by TCRdb to between 2019 and 2020). Sequencing was carried out with an Illumina HiSeq 1500. TCRdb cleaned the public reads at Q25 with fastp, built clones with MiXCR and kept in-frame beta chains. Identical CDR3 protein sequences are pooled into one entry, listed with their most common genes and DNA. The sample records about 450,000 distinct CDR3 sequences, around 32% of which are singletons. The ten largest clones add up to roughly 15% of the sample. The sequencing sample was made of PBMCs. The receptors here all came from a human donor in good health (CMV status not recorded). Some clones in this sample may be carry-over from other donors' samples.

The chain has TRBV6-6 and TRBJ2-7, with D possibly called TRBD1 or TRBD2 (5 bases each). V was cut by 6 bases and J by 4 bases, with 16 bases left in between. The CDR3 extends over 14 amino acids. CDR1 MNHNY and CDR2 SVGAGI come from the germline V gene (reference sequence). The CDR3 coding sequence is TGTGCCAGCAGGCCGCCGGGACCCGGATACGAGCAGTACTTC. This gives the protein CASRPPGPGYEQYF.

V usage is TRBV5-4 and J usage is TRBJ1-2, with a possible D match to TRBD1 (5 bases). Germline CDR1 and CDR2: SGHNT and YYREEE (reference sequence). The CDR3 has 13 residues. The V end was cut by 5 bases, the J end by 8 bases, with 16 bases between. CDR3 in DNA: TGTGCCAGCAGGGGGACCTCCGGGAGGGGCTACACCTTC. Translated: CASRGTSGRGYTF.

The chain carries TRBV6-5 and TRBJ2-1; 9 nucleotides match TRBD2. Trimming at V came to 0 bases and at J to 5 bases, leaving 8 bases not matched to a gene. This CDR3 contains 17 residues. Germline CDR1 MNHEY, CDR2 SVGAGI. The CDR3 loop reads CASSYSSAGGRHNEQFF. In nucleotides, the CDR3 is TGTGCCAGCAGTTACTCGTCGGCGGGGGGGCGGCACAATGAGCAGTTCTTC.

The rearrangement uses TRBV4-3 and TRBJ2-2, with TRBD2 matching over 13 bases. The CDR3 is 18 amino acids. J gave up 3 bases and V 0 bases, and 4 bases lay outside the gene matches. Looked up from germline, CDR1 is LGHNA and CDR2 is YSLEER. The CDR3 DNA follows: TGCGCCAGCAGCCAAGAAGGGGGACTAGCGGGACACACCGGGGAGCTGTTTTTT. Residues: CASSQEGGLAGHTGELFF.

The rearrangement links TRBV11-1 to TRBJ1-3, with D hard to call. CDR3 length: 15 amino acids. Germline CDR1 reads SGHAT; CDR2 reads FQDESV (reference sequence). Trimming removed 1 base from V and 0 bases from J, with 7 bases in between. The CDR3 DNA reads TGTGCCAGCAGCTTAGTACCGAACTCTGGAAACACCATATATTTT. The encoded protein is CASSLVPNSGNTIYF.

The sample holds a few counts of this clonotype. This chain links TRBV5-4 with TRBJ2-5, with TRBD2 matching over 12 bases. Losses at the gene ends were 4 bases for V and 4 bases for J; bases not matched to a gene: 8. This CDR3 is built from 16 residues. Germline-derived CDR1 and CDR2 are SGHNT and YYREEE (reference sequence). In DNA form, the CDR3 reads TGTGCCAGCAGCGAGAGCACGGGACTAGCGGGAGAGACCCAGTACTTC. It is translated as CASSESTGLAGETQYF.

This clonotype was counted a single time. The rearrangement links TRBV7-9 to TRBJ2-1, with 7 nucleotides matching TRBD1. Per the germline V gene, CDR1 is SEHNR and CDR2 is FQNEAQ (reference sequence). The CDR3 totals 14 residues. Trimming took 3 bases from V and 8 from J; bases not matched to a gene: 7. As DNA, the CDR3 is TGTGCCAGCAGCTTTGGGCAGGGGGTTGATGAGCAGTTCTTC. It translates to CASSFGQGVDEQFF.

The sample holds a few counts of this clonotype. This chain joins TRBV18 and TRBJ1-5; no definite D call. Germline assignment: CDR1 KGHSH and CDR2 LQKENI. This CDR3 has 13 residues. Trimming cost V 2 bases and J 7 bases, with 9 bases left between them. The DNA for the CDR3 is TGTGCCAGCTCACCAGATTGGAAGCAGCCCCAGCATTTT. This sequence encodes CASSPDWKQPQHF.